The 9 T cell receptor beta chains reported below all come from one sample, sequenced in a study of response to subunit inactivated influenza vaccine (dated by TCRdb to between 2018 and 2020). Libraries were constructed by RT-PCR. Sequenced on an Illumina HiSeq 2500. The public reads were quality trimmed at Q25 with fastp and then assembled into clones with MiXCR by TCRdb, keeping productive beta chains. For every CDR3 protein sequence, its rows merge into one entry that carries the most common genes and DNA. In all, the sample holds approximately 700,000 distinct CDR3 sequences, and about 15% of those were seen once. The top ten clonotypes cover around a tenth of the sample. Sequencing was performed on PBMCs from blood, taken less than 13 days after vaccination. These receptor sequences come from a man in his fifties who received an inactivated influenza vaccine. Donor details come from another sample of the same person, matched by shared clones.

In its sample, this clonotype was seen a few times. The chain employs TRBV28 and TRBJ2-7, with 7 bases identical to TRBD2. Germline-derived CDR1 and CDR2 are MDHEN and SYDVKM. CDR3 length: 14 amino acids. After removal of 10 bases from V and 7 bases from J, the junction contained 16 bases not matched to a gene. The CDR3 DNA reads TGTGCCACTAAAGGGGTGGGAGGGCCGAGGGAGCAGTACTTC. Its protein is CATKGVGGPREQYF.

This rearrangement joins TRBV7-3 to TRBJ2-5; tentatively, D is TRBD1 or TRBD2 (5 bases each). CDR1 is SGHTA, CDR2 FQGTGA, per germline. This CDR3 is 16 amino acids long. The V end lost 5 bases, the J end lost 0 bases, and 16 bases lay between the germline ends. The chain's CDR3 is CASSLGPRMDQETQYF. The CDR3 region has the DNA TGTGCCAGCAGCCTGGGACCTAGAATGGACCAAGAGACCCAGTACTTC.

The V call is TRBV6-2 or TRBV6-3, the J call TRBJ2-5; 7 positions agree with TRBD1. J gave up 2 bases and V 2 bases, and 8 bases lay outside the gene matches. There are 16 residues in the CDR3. The germline V gene has CDR1 MNHEY and CDR2 SVGEGT. The chain's CDR3 is CASSYAIGGFQETQYF. CDR3 nucleotide sequence: TGTGCCAGCAGTTACGCGATAGGGGGCTTTCAAGAGACCCAGTACTTC.

This clonotype has only a few counts. The chain joins TRBV29-1 to TRBJ2-1, with 9 bases matching TRBD2. The V and J ends lost 5 bases and 2 bases, in that order; junction bases with no gene match: 10. Germline V lookup: CDR1 SQVTM, CDR2 ANQGSEA. The CDR3 sequence is 16 residues long. The chain's CDR3 is CSVNPTGTSTYNEQFF. Here the CDR3 DNA reads TGCAGCGTTAACCCTACCGGGACTAGCACCTACAATGAGCAGTTCTTC.

V usage is TRBV20-1 and J usage is TRBJ2-5; D not certain. CDR1 is DFQATT, CDR2 SNEGSKA, per germline (reference sequence). Trimming removed 0 bases at V and 0 bases at J, with 5 bases between. The CDR3 is 13 amino acids. The CDR3 DNA is TGCAGTGCTAGAGACTTTAACCAAGAGACCCAGTACTTC. It codes for CSARDFNQETQYF.

The chain combines TRBV6-1 with TRBJ1-1; 7 bases are shared with TRBD1. This CDR3 region has 16 residues. The germline V gene encodes CDR1 MNHNS and CDR2 SASEGT. The junction had 11 bases not matched to a gene; V was cut back by 6 bases and J by 1 base. The CDR3 loop reads CASRQPRGNGNTEAFF. DNA of the CDR3: TGTGCCAGCAGGCAGCCCAGGGGGAATGGGAACACTGAAGCTTTCTTT.

This clonotype came up a few times. The chain couples TRBV12-3 or TRBV12-4 to TRBJ1-3; 10 nucleotides match TRBD1. This CDR3 contains 16 residues. The trim removed 5 bases at V and 3 bases at J, leaving 7 bases unmatched. The CDR3 bases are TGTGCCAGCAGTCCCCGACAGGGGGCGCTTGGAAACACCATATATTTT. Its translation: CASSPRQGALGNTIYF.

In this sample, this clonotype turned up a few times. The chain has TRBV7-9 and TRBJ1-1; D perhaps matches TRBD1 (5 bases). Trimming left V 1 base short and J 9 bases short, with 12 bases between. This CDR3 has 13 residues. Per the germline V gene, CDR1 is SEHNR and CDR2 is FQNEAQ (reference sequence). The chain's CDR3 is CASSLGGAPKAFF. CDR3 nucleotide sequence: TGTGCCAGCAGCTTAGGAGGGGCGCCGAAAGCTTTCTTT. Using reference TRBV7-9 and TRBJ1-1 for the parts outside the CDR3, the full variable domain is DTGVSQNPRHKITKRGQNVTFRCDPISEHNRLYWYRQTLGQGPEFLTYFQNEAQLEKSRLLSDRFSAERPKGSFSTLEIQRTEQGDSAMYLCASSLGGAPKAFFGQGTRLTVV.

This clonotype was seen a few times. This chain joins TRBV7-9 and TRBJ1-2, with D maybe TRBD1 (6 bases). CDR3 length: 17 amino acids. Germline-derived CDR1 and CDR2 are SEHNR and FQNEAQ (reference sequence). The V gene lost 1 base and the J gene lost 0 bases, with 15 bases spanning the gap. CDR3: CASSLVQGRSPNYGYTF. DNA for the CDR3: TGTGCCAGCAGCTTAGTCCAGGGGCGCAGCCCTAACTATGGCTACACCTTC.